The clone carrying this T cell receptor beta chain was detected many times. Its antigen is unknown. Trimming took off 6 bases at V and 4 bases at J, with 10 bases between the two ends. Germline V lookup: CDR1 SNHLY, CDR2 FYNNEI. The CDR3 covers 12 residues. These data come from a study of T cells in Graves' hyperthyroidism and ophthalmopathy. Regarding the study as a whole: Ophthalmopathy was model-predicted a median about 6.7 months pre-onset.

The CDR3 regions of TCR beta were amplified from RNA transcripts. First-round RT-PCR of the TCR CDR3 relied on the HTBI primer set. TCRdb redid the calling of the multiplex PCR reads with MiXCR, one entry per CDR3 protein. The table has 600,000 to 750,000 distinct CDR3 sequences, about 18% seen once; the top ten hold roughly a sixth. Calling Graves' hyperthyroidism stable meant ophthalmopathy did not progress within 18 months. The receptor comes from a man over 45 with Graves' hyperthyroidism. The chain couples TRBV2 to TRBJ2-7; D remains ambiguous. Sequences were obtained from blood. CDR3 nucleotides: TGTGCCAGCAGCCAAAACGAGTACGAGCAGTACTTC. Amino acid sequence: CASSQNEYEQYF.